Listed here are 9 T cell receptor beta chains from one sample, sequenced in a study of T-cell reconstitution after alpha-beta-depleted transplantation in children. Unique molecular identifiers were incorporated into the prepared TCRbeta library. One entry per CDR3 protein, called by TCRdb with MiXCR from the PCR reads. The table has 600,000 or so distinct CDR3 sequences, 20% to 25% seen once; the top ten hold around 14%. Sequenced material: PBMCs, mostly from graft donor cells, taken 360 days after TCRalphabeta/CD19-depleted stem cell transplant. These receptors came from a boy under two years old who had a stem cell transplant for acute myeloid leukemia, so the T cells may come from the graft donor.

In its sample, this clonotype was seen a few times. The rearrangement links TRBV20-1 to TRBJ2-5; 9 nucleotides align to TRBD2. Per the germline V gene, CDR1 is DFQATT and CDR2 is SNEGSKA (reference sequence). Germline trimming cut 3 bases from V and 4 bases from J; bases unmatched to any gene: 9. The CDR3 has 15 amino acids. The CDR3 DNA reads as TGCAGTGCTAGGCGGGAGGGACAACGGGGAGAGACCCAGTACTTC. Translating it yields CSARREGQRGETQYF.

There are many counts of this clonotype. This chain joins TRBV29-1 and TRBJ2-7; 8 bases are shared with TRBD2. Germline trimming cut 4 bases from V and 1 base from J; bases unmatched to any gene: 12. Germline loops: CDR1 SQVTM, CDR2 ANQGSEA. The CDR3 runs to 16 residues. The CDR3 reads CSVVSYVTSGSYEQYF. The CDR3 DNA follows: TGCAGCGTTGTGAGTTATGTAACTAGCGGATCCTACGAGCAGTACTTC.

The chain recombines TRBV5-1 with TRBJ2-1, with TRBD1 matching 9 bases. The CDR3 consists of 15 residues. Germline assignment: CDR1 SGHRS and CDR2 YFSETQ. V gave up 3 bases and J gave up 6 bases; unmatched junction bases: 7. The CDR3 protein is CASSSLDRGFNEQFF. Written as DNA, the CDR3 is TGCGCCAGCAGCTCCCTGGACAGGGGATTCAATGAGCAGTTCTTC.

This clonotype has ten or more counts. The CDR3 DNA reads TGTGCCAGCAGTTACTCGAGTCCAGGGGGCTTCTCCTACGAGCAGTACTTC. This encodes CASSYSSPGGFSYEQYF. V gene TRBV6-5 combines with J gene TRBJ2-7, with 8 nucleotides matching TRBD1. Germline V gene sequence: CDR1 MNHEY, CDR2 SVGAGI. Trimming removed 0 bases from V and 0 bases from J; junction bases left unmatched: 7. CDR3 length: 17 amino acids.

The J gene is TRBJ2-7, the V gene TRBV15; D is possibly TRBD1 or TRBD2 (6 bases each). Germline V gene data show CDR1 as LNHNV and CDR2 as YYDKDF (reference sequence). V was cut by 5 bases and J by 0 bases, with 23 bases left in between. The CDR3 totals 18 residues. CDR3 sequence: CATSQQGWGEIFSYEQYF. In DNA, the CDR3 is TGTGCCACCAGCCAACAGGGCTGGGGGGAGATTTTCTCCTACGAGCAGTACTTC. Filled out from reference TRBV15 and TRBJ2-7, the complete variable domain reads DAMVIQNPRYQVTQFGKPVTLSCSQTLNHNVMYWYQQKSSQAPKLLFHYYDKDFNNEADTPDNFQSRRPNTSFCFLDIRSPGLGDTAMYLCATSQQGWGEIFSYEQYFGPGTRLTVT.

Remarks on this clonotype: At one boundary the junction diverges from the germline segment, which might be a read error. J is TRBJ2-1 and V is TRBV6-4, with 7 bases fitting TRBD2. CDR3 size: 13 residues. CDR1 is MRHNA and CDR2 is SNTAGT in the germline V gene. For the CDR3, the DNA is TGTGCCAGCAGCGACTGGGGGGGGGATGAGCAGTTCTTC. It translates to CASSDWGGDEQFF.

This chain joins TRBV5-1 and TRBJ2-3; D is ambiguous. CDR1 is SGHRS and CDR2 is YFSETQ in the germline V gene. The V end was cut by 1 base, the J end by 9 bases, with 15 bases between. The CDR3 length is 14 residues. As DNA, the CDR3 is TGCGCCAGCAGCTTGTCTCACTGGACCGAAACGCAGTATTTT. This gives the protein CASSLSHWTETQYF.

A word on this clonotype: A much bigger clone sits one base away, suggesting this may be a read error. CDR3 sequence (DNA): TGCTGTGCTAGAGATTCGACAGGGGCGAACACTGAAGCTTTCTTT. Translated: CCARDSTGANTEAFF. V and J are TRBV20-1 and TRBJ1-1; TRBD1 matches at 8 bases. The CDR3 length is 15 residues. Germline lookup yields CDR1 DFQATT and CDR2 SNEGSKA (reference sequence).

This clonotype was observed at least ten times. V is TRBV10-3 and J is TRBJ2-7, with D perhaps TRBD1 or TRBD2 (5 bases each). Trimming took off 2 bases at V and 6 bases at J, with 26 bases between the two ends. This CDR3 region has 18 residues. CDR1 and CDR2 from the germline V gene are ENHRY and SYGVKD. In DNA form, the CDR3 reads TGTGCCATCAGTGAGCCGAAGGACTTCGGGGACGAGTACGGCGAGCAGTACTTC. Amino acids: CAISEPKDFGDEYGEQYF.